The next 17 T cell receptor beta chains were all read from a single sample in a study of control samples from healthy donors and cancer patients. Using immunoSEQ multiplex PCR, the repertoire was profiled, and TCRdb retains in-frame clones only, with some absent. The sample yields 78,000 or so clones, more than 75% seen once. Material for sequencing was blood. Receptors were obtained from a man aged 50-60 years in good health.

The chain recombines TRBV7-8 with TRBJ2-1; the D is unclear. Germline values: CDR1 SGHVS, CDR2 FQNEAQ. V lost 0 bases, J lost 7 bases, and 7 bases lay in between. This CDR3 comprises 13 residues. Written as DNA, the CDR3 is TGTGCCAGCAGCTTAGCGGGCCAGAATGAGCAGTTCTTC. The encoded protein is CASSLAGQNEQFF.

The V call is TRBV6-4, the J call TRBJ2-2, with TRBD2 as a possible D gene (6 bases). Germline V lookup: CDR1 MRHNA, CDR2 SNTAGT. The V end lost 3 bases, the J end lost 0 bases, and 11 bases lay between the germline ends. The CDR3 length is 16 residues. CDR3 sequence: CASSEARTTNTGELFF. Written as DNA, the CDR3 is TGTGCCAGCAGTGAAGCTAGGACTACGAACACCGGGGAGCTGTTTTTT.

The J gene is TRBJ2-2, the V gene TRBV15, with 7 positions matching TRBD2. Trimming at V came to 3 bases and at J to 2 bases, leaving 6 bases not matched to a gene. Germline assignment: CDR1 LNHNV and CDR2 YYDKDF (reference sequence). This CDR3 is 16 amino acids long. CDR3 bases: TGTGCCACCAGCAGCATTCGGGGGGTCAACACCGGGGAGCTGTTTTTT. Protein product: CATSSIRGVNTGELFF.

The chain employs TRBV11-3 and TRBJ2-3; D remains ambiguous. The ends were cut back, 1 base at V and 5 bases at J, with 7 bases in the middle. CDR3 length equals 13 residues. CDR1 is SGHNT, CDR2 YENEEA, per germline. The chain's CDR3 is CASSLAYGDTQYF. CDR3 nucleotides: TGTGCCAGCAGCTTAGCTTATGGAGATACGCAGTATTTT.

The chain joins TRBV6-5 to TRBJ2-1; TRBD1 aligns across 8 bases. Germline V gene lookup returns CDR1 MNHEY and CDR2 SVGAGI. CDR3 length: 12 residues. J gave up 8 bases and V 6 bases, and 3 bases lay outside the gene matches. The CDR3 protein is CASRGQVHEQFF. The CDR3 nucleotides are TGTGCCAGCAGGGGACAGGTCCATGAGCAGTTCTTC.

This clone appeared a single time. V gene TRBV4-3 combines with J gene TRBJ1-5; D not certain. The length of the CDR3 is 13 residues. V dropped 0 bases and J dropped 4 bases, with 4 bases sitting between them. Germline lookup yields CDR1 LGHNA and CDR2 YSLEER. The CDR3 DNA sequence: TGCGCCAGCAGCCAAGATCTAAATCAGCCCCAGCATTTT. Translated: CASSQDLNQPQHF.

The chain couples TRBV4-1 to TRBJ1-2; D unclear. The V gene's germline CDR1 is MGHRA and CDR2 YSYEKL. Trimming shortened V by 1 base and J by 4 bases, and 13 bases separated the two germline ends. This CDR3 comprises 15 residues. CDR3 DNA: TGCGCCAGCAGCCAAGGAGGAAGGGCAGCCTATGGCTACACCTTC. It encodes CASSQGGRAAYGYTF.

J is TRBJ1-2 and V is TRBV12-3 or TRBV12-4; D unresolved. V was clipped by 1 base and J by 8 bases, with 8 bases between them. The CDR3 contains 12 residues. CDR3 sequence (DNA): TGTGCCAGCAGTTTAGTATTCTCCGGCTACACCTTC. Its protein product is CASSLVFSGYTF.

A few counts support this clone. V and J are TRBV5-1 and TRBJ2-6; no definite D call. This CDR3 has 16 amino acids. Trimming took 0 bases from V and 0 from J, leaving 7 bases between them. From germline, CDR1 is SGHRS and CDR2 YFSETQ. CDR3 bases: TGCGCCAGCAGCTTGGACGGCAGCTCTGGGGCCAACGTCCTGACTTTC. The encoded protein is CASSLDGSSGANVLTF.

The sample holds a few counts of this clone. The chain has TRBV11-3 and TRBJ2-1; TRBD2 is a possible D gene (6 bases). V gave up 5 bases and J gave up 8 bases, with 16 bases separating them. Germline lookup yields CDR1 SGHNT and CDR2 YENEEA. CDR3 length equals 14 residues. The CDR3 sequence: CASSILLAQDEQFF. CDR3 bases: TGTGCCAGCAGCATACTACTAGCTCAAGATGAGCAGTTCTTC.

This clone turned up a few times. The V gene is TRBV10-3, the J gene TRBJ1-3, with 7 positions matching TRBD1. The CDR3 contains 17 residues. V shed 8 bases and J 0 bases; nucleotides not matched to a gene: 13. Germline loops: CDR1 ENHRY, CDR2 SYGVKD. The chain's CDR3 is CAIGQKGQSISGNTIYF. In DNA form, the CDR3 reads TGTGCCATCGGACAAAAGGGACAGTCGATCTCTGGAAACACCATATATTTT.

The J gene is TRBJ1-5, the V gene TRBV6-1, with 7 bases matching TRBD1. The CDR3 sequence is 15 residues long. Trimming at V came to 3 bases and at J to 1 base, leaving 3 bases not matched to a gene. The germline V gene encodes CDR1 MNHNS and CDR2 SASEGT. The CDR3: CASSDQGGSNQPQHF. The CDR3 nucleotides read TGTGCCAGCAGTGATCAGGGGGGAAGCAATCAGCCCCAGCATTTT.

This chain uses TRBV14 with TRBJ1-6; D is undetermined. The CDR3 runs to 14 residues. Trimming pared 2 bases from V and 7 bases from J, leaving 9 bases between. The germline V gene has CDR1 SGHDN and CDR2 FVKESK. The DNA for the CDR3 is TGTGCCAGCAGCCAAACAGTTCGGAATTCACCCCTCCACTTT. This encodes CASSQTVRNSPLHF.

The V and J genes are TRBV5-4 and TRBJ1-5; D unclear. Germline CDR1 and CDR2: SGHNT and YYREEE (reference sequence). Trimming removed 0 bases at V and 6 bases at J, with 7 bases between. The CDR3 has 13 residues. The CDR3: CASSLEQTQPQHF. DNA of the CDR3: TGTGCCAGCAGCTTGGAACAAACTCAGCCCCAGCATTTT.

The genes are TRBV5-1 and TRBJ2-2; TRBD2 matches at 15 bases. This CDR3 spans 15 amino acids. The germline V gene has CDR1 SGHRS and CDR2 YFSETQ. V lost 9 bases and J lost 6; bases outside the gene matches: 6. The CDR3 sequence: CATGLAGGPSGELFF. CDR3 nucleotides: TGCGCCACGGGACTAGCGGGAGGTCCTTCCGGGGAGCTGTTTTTT.

The chain uses TRBV5-6 and TRBJ1-2; D gene ambiguous. The CDR3 totals 14 residues. Germline lookup yields CDR1 SGHDT and CDR2 YYEEEE. Trimming stripped 0 bases from V and 5 bases from J, with 11 bases between. In DNA, the CDR3 is TGTGCCAGCAGCTTGGGGCGGGGAACTTATGGCTACACCTTC. Translated, it gives CASSLGRGTYGYTF.

The J gene is TRBJ2-3, the V gene TRBV24-1; 7 bases fit TRBD2. Trimming at V came to 4 bases and at J to 8 bases, leaving 11 bases not matched to a gene. The CDR3 has 15 amino acids. Germline V gene data show CDR1 as KGHDR and CDR2 as SFDVKD. In DNA form, the CDR3 reads TGTGCCACCAGTGAGCTGGGGGGGGGAGGCGGTACGCAGTATTTT. Its protein is CATSELGGGGGTQYF.